This paragraph reports one T cell receptor beta chain. Its recognized antigen is unknown. Base qualities are not provided; no much larger clone lies one nucleotide away. The data belong to a study of T-cell memory formation after mild COVID-19 (dated by TCRdb to the early 2020s). Context from the whole study: TCR sequence clusters from the two donors were largely donor specific. In a couple of donors, T-cell clones that expanded and contracted after mild COVID-19 were followed by sequencing TCRalpha and TCRbeta repertoires longitudinally. Two young, previously healthy adult volunteers, one female and one male, were included in the cohort. Broader findings and caveats from the paper: Contracting CD4+ clones were located mainly in the CM and EM memory subsets, whereas CD8+ clones were found to be enriched in EMRA. Only two mild cases were covered in the study, and larger cohorts including severe cases with pre-infection samples were considered necessary. Some responding clones were found in pre-infection memory, which suggests that pre-existing cross-reactive memory T cells took part in the SARS-CoV-2 response. Whether the second-wave clones peaking on day 37 were SARS-CoV-2 specific was not confirmed. Balanced CD4/CD8 phenotypes were observed for clones contracting from day 15 to 85, whereas a bias towards CD4+ was observed for a second wave of clones expanding from day 15 to 37.

Ficoll-Paque density gradient centrifugation was the method used to isolate PBMCs. From cysteine to phenylalanine, the CDR3 is 17 amino acids long. Here the CDR3 DNA is all that survives: 51 bases in frame from base 1. CDR1 and CDR2 are drawn from the germline V gene (reference sequence): DFQATT, SNEGSKA. Germline trimming amounts to 4 bases on V and 6 bases on J, with 15 as the count of junction bases outside the gene matches. TCRdb lists the instrument as Illumina NovaSeq 6000. TCRalpha and TCRbeta cDNA libraries were built by 5'RACE with constant-segment primers, adding sample barcodes and unique molecular identifiers. RNA was extracted from every sample with Trizol reagent. The libraries were amplified in two PCR steps, and the second step added a second sample barcode and Illumina TruSeq adapters. The libraries were sequenced on an Illumina NovaSeq using 2 x 150 bp paired-end reads. Per the source publication's procedure: Reads were demultiplexed and collapsed into UMI-guided consensus sequences with migec v1.2.7. Using mixcr v2.1.11, the UMI consensuses were aligned to TRA and TRB V and J templates and assembled into clonotypes. Expanded or contracted clonotypes were those called significant by both edgeR and NoisET, with noise models trained on biological replicates. For edgeR calls, the thresholds were a false discovery rate-adjusted p below 0.01 and a log2 fold-change of 1. As an exploratory analysis of dynamics, max-normalized trajectories of the 1000 most abundant clonotypes were examined by PCA with hierarchical clustering. The CD4 or CD8 phenotype of responding clones was assigned using the separately sequenced CD4+ and CD8+ repertoires. TCRdb itself trimmed the public reads at Q25 with fastp, ran MiXCR and retained productive beta chains. Duplicate CDR3 protein sequences are folded into a single record with the most common DNA and genes. The V and J calls and clone size come from TCRdb's table, not from the authors' own analysis. This sample has about 410,000 distinct CDR3 sequences in its table, and more than 20% of those were observed once. The top ten hold roughly 13% of the sample.

The receptor was derived from an adult woman who had mild COVID-19 (a few samples of this study predate the infection). The sample titles of this study are shuffled in the database, so cell type and time point are left out; the donor was told from shared clones. Sequencing used PBMCs or a T cell subset sorted from them (not recorded which). The chain links TRBV20-1 with TRBJ2-3, with 11 junctional bases fitting TRBD2. The CDR3 is CSAMGSTSGVWRDTQYF. The DNA sequence is given as TGCAGTGCTATGGGATCGACTAGCGGGGTGTGGCGGGATACGCAGTATTTT.